One sample yielded the 25 T cell receptor beta chains listed below, sequenced in a study of OX40 agonist ivuxolimab in advanced cancers. The repertoire was sequenced with immunoSEQ multiplex PCR; TCRdb's copy has only in-frame clones and lacks some. Among approximately 61,000 clones listed, approximately 89% were seen once. The starting material was CD4+ or CD8+ T cells sorted from blood, obtained in a trial of the OX40 agonist ivuxolimab. The source of these receptors is an adult with an advanced solid tumor such as melanoma, head and neck, liver or kidney cancer.

The V call is TRBV25-1, the J call TRBJ1-4; D remains ambiguous. This CDR3 has 16 amino acids. Trimming removed 8 bases at V and 3 bases at J, with 19 bases between. Looked up from germline, CDR1 is MGHDK and CDR2 is SYGVNS. CDR3 coding DNA: TGTGCCAGCTCCCCGGAATACGGTCAGTCTAATGAAAAACTGTTTTTT. It translates to CASSPEYGQSNEKLFF.

The CDR3 sequence: CASSVGPSGSYEQYF. DNA for the CDR3: TGTGCCAGCAGCGTAGGGCCTAGCGGGAGCTACGAGCAGTACTTC. The genes are TRBV9 and TRBJ2-7, with TRBD2 matching 10 bases. Germline CDR1 and CDR2: SGDLS and YYNGEE. This CDR3 has 15 residues. J lost 3 bases, V lost 0 bases, and 3 bases had no gene match.

This clone was recorded once. The V gene is TRBV4-3, the J gene TRBJ2-1, with D uncertain. Germline values: CDR1 LGHNA, CDR2 YSLEER. V shed 1 base and J shed 3 bases, with 13 bases lying between them. This CDR3 is built from 16 residues. The CDR3 region has the DNA TGCGCCAGCAGCCAAGGGGCCCACGGCGGCTACAATGAGCAGTTCTTC. Residues: CASSQGAHGGYNEQFF.

This chain connects TRBV28 to TRBJ2-7; TRBD1 matches 8 bases. From germline, CDR1 is MDHEN and CDR2 SYDVKM. V shed 8 bases, J shed 4 bases, and the junction held 7 bases outside the gene matches. The CDR3 contains 13 residues. The CDR3 nucleotides read TGTGCCAGCGGTTGGCAGGGGGCTTACGAGCAGTACTTC. Translation gives CASGWQGAYEQYF.

To note about this clone: The junction differs from germline at one of its ends, possibly a read error. The chain uses TRBV19 and TRBJ2-3; D is undetermined. From germline, CDR1 is LNHDA and CDR2 SQIVND (reference sequence). The CDR3 is made up of 13 amino acids. The CDR3 nucleotides are TGTGCCAGTAGTCCTTCGACCCCCGATACGCGGTATTTT. Translation: CASSPSTPDTRYF.

This sequence joins TRBV9 and TRBJ2-1; D is perhaps TRBD2 (6 bases). Per germline, CDR1 SGDLS and CDR2 YYNGEE. V dropped 4 bases and J dropped 9 bases, with 14 bases sitting between them. The CDR3 sequence is 13 residues long. CDR3 in DNA: TGTGCCAGCAGCCCAGGAGGGAGTTCTGAGCAGTTCTTC. Protein: CASSPGGSSEQFF.

The CDR3 loop reads CASSHFRRKREGPYNEQFF. CDR3 in DNA: TGTGCCAGCAGCCATTTTAGGCGGAAGCGGGAGGGCCCCTACAATGAGCAGTTCTTC. The V gene is TRBV7-3, the J gene TRBJ2-1; 10 bases are a match to TRBD2. Unmatched junction bases numbered 15, after V lost 5 bases and J lost 2 bases. This CDR3 has 19 amino acids. The germline gives CDR1 SGHTA, CDR2 FQGTGA.

CDR3 residues: CASSLEGIEAFF. DNA for the CDR3: TGTGCCAGCAGCTTGGAGGGGATTGAAGCTTTCTTT. The chain links TRBV5-6 to TRBJ1-1; the D gene is possibly TRBD1 (5 bases). CDR3 length equals 12 residues. Germline lookup yields CDR1 SGHDT and CDR2 YYEEEE. Trimming took 0 bases from V and 7 from J, leaving 7 bases between them.

The chain carries TRBV9 and TRBJ2-1; 7 bases are shared with TRBD1. Germline V gene lookup returns CDR1 SGDLS and CDR2 YYNGEE. Germline trimming cut 5 bases from V and 0 bases from J; bases unmatched to any gene: 5. The length of the CDR3 is 15 residues. The CDR3 DNA sequence: TGTGCCAGCAGTGTGGACAGGAGCTCCTACAATGAGCAGTTCTTC. Its protein product is CASSVDRSSYNEQFF. The full variable domain, its missing parts supplied by reference TRBV9 and TRBJ2-1, is DSGVTQTPKHLITATGQRVTLRCSPRSGDLSVYWYQQSLDQGLQFLIQYYNGEERAKGNILERFSAQQFPDLHSELNLSSLELGDSALYFCASSVDRSSYNEQFFGPGTRLTVL.

V and J are TRBV28 and TRBJ1-5, with D uncertain. This CDR3 is built from 16 residues. Germline CDR1 is MDHEN and CDR2 is SYDVKM. V lost 4 bases and J lost 7, with 20 bases in between. The CDR3 loop is CASSSAPSGFGQPQHF. The CDR3 DNA sequence: TGTGCCAGCAGTTCCGCCCCTAGCGGATTCGGGCAGCCCCAGCATTTT.

This rearrangement joins TRBV11-2 to TRBJ1-1; the match to TRBD1 covers 7 bases. The V segment lost 5 bases and the J segment 1 base; nucleotides outside the gene matches: 7. The CDR3 covers 15 residues. Germline loops: CDR1 SGHAT, CDR2 FQNNGV. CDR3 nucleotide sequence: TGTGCCAGCAGCACCCAGGGGGGGCGGAACACTGAAGCTTTCTTT. Protein product: CASSTQGGRNTEAFF.

The genes are TRBV28 and TRBJ2-1, with TRBD2 matching 10 bases. Losses at the gene ends were 6 bases for V and 4 bases for J; bases not matched to a gene: 6. The germline CDR1 and CDR2 sequences are MDHEN and SYDVKM. The CDR3 extends over 15 amino acids. For the CDR3, the DNA is TGTGCCAGCAGGCTCGGACTAGCGGAGTACAATGAGCAGTTCTTC. This gives the protein CASRLGLAEYNEQFF.

CDR3 sequence reads: CASRHSTDTQYF. The CDR3 nucleotides are TGTGCCAGCAGGCACAGCACAGATACGCAGTATTTT. The chain combines TRBV7-9 with TRBJ2-3, with D unclear. This CDR3 is built from 12 residues. Between the trimmed V and J ends, which lost 6 bases and 0 bases, there was a span of 4 bases. Germline V lookup: CDR1 SEHNR, CDR2 FQNEAQ (reference sequence). Full variable domain (remainder filled in from reference TRBV7-9 and TRBJ2-3): DTGVSQNPRHKITKRGQNVTFRCDPISEHNRLYWYRQTLGQGPEFLTYFQNEAQLEKSRLLSDRFSAERPKGSFSTLEIQRTEQGDSAMYLCASRHSTDTQYFGPGTRLTVL.

CDR3 bases: TGTGCCTGGAGTGTAATGAGTAGGGCGCCCCAGCATTTT. Translation: CAWSVMSRAPQHF. V and J are TRBV30 and TRBJ1-5, with D uncertain. The CDR3 runs to 13 residues. Germline V gene lookup returns CDR1 GTSNPN and CDR2 SVGIG (reference sequence). Trimming removed 0 bases from V and 9 bases from J, with 12 bases in between.

The CDR3: CASSAHRGLAYGYTF. CDR3 nucleotides: TGTGCCAGCAGCGCGCACAGGGGGCTCGCCTATGGCTACACCTTC. The chain links TRBV9 to TRBJ1-2, with 9 positions matching TRBD1. The CDR3 length is 15 residues. Germline assignment: CDR1 SGDLS and CDR2 YYNGEE. Trimming at V came to 3 bases and at J to 4 bases, leaving 7 bases not matched to a gene.

The chain has TRBV4-3 and TRBJ2-1; 7 nucleotides align to TRBD2. The CDR3 length is 13 residues. Germline-derived CDR1 and CDR2 are LGHNA and YSLEER. The J segment lost 7 bases and the V segment lost 5 bases, leaving 5 bases of the junction unmatched. CDR3 coding DNA: TGCGCCAGCAGCGACGGGAGGATGAATGAGCAGTTCTTC. This translates into CASSDGRMNEQFF.

This clone appeared a single time. This rearrangement joins TRBV11-2 to TRBJ2-1; D is possibly TRBD1 or TRBD2 (5 bases each). This CDR3 spans 16 amino acids. The germline V gene encodes CDR1 SGHAT and CDR2 FQNNGV. Trimming cost V 5 bases and J 5 bases, with 19 bases left between them. The CDR3 sequence: CASSRTRGHSHNEQFF. In DNA, the CDR3 is TGTGCCAGCAGCCGGACCCGGGGCCACAGCCACAATGAGCAGTTCTTC.

The chain joins TRBV27 to TRBJ1-4; the D is unclear. CDR3 length equals 12 residues. Germline V gene data show CDR1 as MNHEY and CDR2 as SMNVEV (reference sequence). The ends were cut back, 4 bases at V and 0 bases at J, with 0 bases in the middle. CDR3 in DNA: TGTGCCAGCAGTTCAACTAATGAAAAACTGTTTTTT. Residues: CASSSTNEKLFF.

In this sample, this clone turned up once. V is TRBV6-5 and J is TRBJ2-2; no clear D gene. V lost 10 bases and J lost 3, with 6 bases in between. Germline loops: CDR1 MNHEY, CDR2 SVGAGI. This CDR3 spans 11 amino acids. CDR3 region: CATTDTGELFF. Here the CDR3 DNA reads TGTGCCACCACCGACACCGGGGAGCTGTTTTTT.

The J gene is TRBJ2-5, the V gene TRBV5-1; 16 bases align to TRBD2. Losses at the gene ends were 2 bases for V and 7 bases for J; bases not matched to a gene: 17. The CDR3 runs to 20 residues. CDR1 is SGHRS and CDR2 is YFSETQ in the germline V gene. CDR3 nucleotides: TGCGCCAGCAGCTTCGGATCAATTGAGGGACTAGCGGGAGGGTCCGGGACCCAGTACTTC. As protein: CASSFGSIEGLAGGSGTQYF.

The chain has TRBV28 and TRBJ2-3; perhaps TRBD2 as D (6 bases). Germline CDR1 reads MDHEN; CDR2 reads SYDVKM. Trimming shortened V by 8 bases and J by 2 bases, and 14 bases separated the two germline ends. The CDR3 runs to 14 residues. CDR3 loop: CASFPSAHTDTQYF. CDR3 coding DNA: TGTGCCAGCTTCCCTAGCGCCCACACAGATACGCAGTATTTT.

This clone was recorded only once. The rearrangement uses TRBV4-3 and TRBJ2-5; 10 nucleotides match TRBD1. The DNA end favors TRBJ2-7, so the J call may be wrong. The CDR3 has 14 amino acids. Germline assignment: CDR1 LGHNA and CDR2 YSLEER. For the CDR3, the DNA is TGCGCCAGCAGCCCAGGACAGGGGGTTTACGAGCAGTACTTC. It specifies CASSPGQGVYEQYF.

V is TRBV6-6 and J is TRBJ2-2; D may be TRBD1 (6 bases). Trimming took 5 bases from V and 4 from J, leaving 14 bases between them. This CDR3 has 15 amino acids. Germline CDR1 and CDR2: MNHNY and SVGAGI (reference sequence). Here the CDR3 DNA reads TGTGCCAGCAGTCGACAGGTCTCCGGCACCGGGGAGCTGTTTTTT. Translating gives CASSRQVSGTGELFF.

This clone came up a few times. The V gene is TRBV4-1, the J gene TRBJ1-1; D possibly corresponds to TRBD1 (6 bases). There are 14 residues in the CDR3. The germline V and J ends were trimmed by 5 bases and 3 bases, with 13 bases remaining between them. Germline CDR1 is MGHRA and CDR2 is YSYEKL. CDR3 DNA: TGCGCCAGCAGCTTAACAGGGTTCGACACTGAAGCTTTCTTT. Amino acids: CASSLTGFDTEAFF.

J is TRBJ2-7 and V is TRBV19, with 7 bases matching TRBD2. The germline V gene encodes CDR1 LNHDA and CDR2 SQIVND (reference sequence). This CDR3 spans 14 amino acids. The V segment lost 3 bases and the J segment 2 bases; nucleotides outside the gene matches: 4. CDR3 sequence: CASSIHGRPYEQYF. Written as DNA, the CDR3 is TGTGCCAGTAGTATTCACGGGAGGCCCTACGAGCAGTACTTC.